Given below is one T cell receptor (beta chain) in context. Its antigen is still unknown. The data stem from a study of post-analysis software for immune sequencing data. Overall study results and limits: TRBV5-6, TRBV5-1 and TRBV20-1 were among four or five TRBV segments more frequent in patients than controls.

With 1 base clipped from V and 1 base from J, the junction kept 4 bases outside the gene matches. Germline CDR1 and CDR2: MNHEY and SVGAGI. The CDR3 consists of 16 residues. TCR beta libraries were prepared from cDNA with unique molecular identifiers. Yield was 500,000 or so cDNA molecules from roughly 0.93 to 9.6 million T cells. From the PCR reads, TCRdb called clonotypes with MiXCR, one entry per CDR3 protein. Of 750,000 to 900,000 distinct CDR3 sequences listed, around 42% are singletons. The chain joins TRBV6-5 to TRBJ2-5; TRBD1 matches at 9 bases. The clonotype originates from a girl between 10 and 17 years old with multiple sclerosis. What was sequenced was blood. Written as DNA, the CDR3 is TGTGCCAGCAGTTACTGGGGACAGGGAGGCCAAGAGACCCAGTACTTC. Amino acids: CASSYWGQGGQETQYF.